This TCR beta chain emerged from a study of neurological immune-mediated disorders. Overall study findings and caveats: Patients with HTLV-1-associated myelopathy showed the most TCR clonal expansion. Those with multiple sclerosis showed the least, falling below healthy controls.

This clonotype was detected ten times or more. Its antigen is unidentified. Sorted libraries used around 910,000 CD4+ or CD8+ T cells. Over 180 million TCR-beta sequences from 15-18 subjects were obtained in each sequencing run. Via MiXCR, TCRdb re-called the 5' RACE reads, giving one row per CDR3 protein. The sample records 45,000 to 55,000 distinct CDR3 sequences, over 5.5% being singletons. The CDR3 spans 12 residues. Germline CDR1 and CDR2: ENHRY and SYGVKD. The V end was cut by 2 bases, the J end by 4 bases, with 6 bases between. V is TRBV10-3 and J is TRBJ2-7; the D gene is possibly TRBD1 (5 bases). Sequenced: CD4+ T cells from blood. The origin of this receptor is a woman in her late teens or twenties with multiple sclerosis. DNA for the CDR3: TGTGCCATCAGTGAGACAGGATACGAGCAGTACTTC. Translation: CAISETGYEQYF.